The 7 T cell receptor beta chains in this list originate from one sample, sequenced in a study of radiation and T cells in renal cell carcinoma. The time point denotes: blood 2 weeks post-SBRT. Specified treatment: 15 Gy SBRT to primary tumor, nephrectomy 4 weeks later. Some clones are missing from TCRdb's copy, which holds only in-frame ones; the method was immunoSEQ multiplex PCR. The table records 120,000 or so clones, 81% of them present only once. Source: blood, taken from a patient whose treatment included radiotherapy and nephrectomy. Receptors originate from a man aged 50-59 years with renal cell carcinoma.

Details on this clone: Other DNA sequences of this sample code for an identical CDR3. This sequence joins TRBV5-1 and TRBJ2-5; D is unresolved. CDR1 SGHRS and CDR2 YFSETQ come from the germline V gene. V gave up 0 bases and J gave up 2 bases, with 8 bases separating them. The CDR3 runs 14 residues. The CDR3 protein is CASSLGQIQETQYF. In DNA form, the CDR3 reads TGCGCCAGCAGCTTGGGTCAGATTCAAGAGACCCAGTACTTC.

The chain has TRBV6-1 and TRBJ1-5; D unresolved. Deletions cut 1 base from V and 3 bases from J, with 7 bases between. CDR3 length: 14 amino acids. Germline CDR1 and CDR2: MNHNS and SASEGT. The CDR3 sequence: CASSEGGSNQPQHF. In DNA form, the CDR3 reads TGTGCCAGCAGTGAAGGGGGTTCCAATCAGCCCCAGCATTTT.

The chain joins TRBV27 to TRBJ1-6, with TRBD1 matching 9 bases. Germline V gene data show CDR1 as MNHEY and CDR2 as SMNVEV (reference sequence). The ends lost 4 bases at V and 10 bases at J; junction bases unmatched: 11. The CDR3 runs to 16 residues. The CDR3 protein is CASSSFLGQGKSPLHF. The CDR3 DNA follows: TGTGCCAGCAGTTCTTTTTTGGGACAGGGTAAATCACCCCTCCACTTT.

This chain links TRBV10-3 with TRBJ1-5; possibly TRBD1 for D (5 bases). Deletions cut 10 bases from V and 1 base from J, with 14 bases between. CDR3 length equals 14 residues. Germline V gene lookup returns CDR1 ENHRY and CDR2 SYGVKD. CDR3 loop: CATGGRESNQPQHF. The CDR3 nucleotides are TGTGCCACCGGAGGCAGGGAGAGCAATCAGCCCCAGCATTTT.

The V and J genes are TRBV9 and TRBJ1-5, with TRBD1 matching 7 bases. This CDR3 comprises 15 residues. Looked up from germline, CDR1 is SGDLS and CDR2 is YYNGEE. The trim removed 3 bases at V and 6 bases at J, leaving 9 bases unmatched. Here the CDR3 reads CASSAQGGAGQPQHF. The CDR3 DNA follows: TGTGCCAGCAGCGCCCAAGGGGGCGCAGGTCAGCCCCAGCATTTT. Looking up the rest from reference TRBV9 and TRBJ1-5 gives the full variable domain: DSGVTQTPKHLITATGQRVTLRCSPRSGDLSVYWYQQSLDQGLQFLIQYYNGEERAKGNILERFSAQQFPDLHSELNLSSLELGDSALYFCASSAQGGAGQPQHFGDGTRLSIL.

The CDR3 nucleotides read TGCAGTGCTACCGCGGGCCTTGACTACACCTTC. Amino acids: CSATAGLDYTF. J is TRBJ1-2 and V is TRBV20-1; no firm D call. V lost 4 bases, J lost 10 bases, and 13 bases lay in between. Germline lookup yields CDR1 DFQATT and CDR2 SNEGSKA (reference sequence). The CDR3 length is 11 residues.

This chain joins TRBV5-1 and TRBJ2-2, with a possible D match to TRBD2 (5 bases). Germline V gene lookup returns CDR1 SGHRS and CDR2 YFSETQ. This CDR3 region has 16 residues. V was shortened by 3 bases and J by 6 bases, with 18 bases between the two germline ends. The CDR3 DNA follows: TGCGCCAGCAGCTCGCCCTTCGGTTCTAGCTCCGGGGAGCTGTTTTTT. Its translation is CASSSPFGSSSGELFF.